This T cell receptor beta chain was observed in a study of blood T cell repertoires in COVID-19 (dated by TCRdb to about 2020). Context from the whole study: Samples from collaborators originated in the United States, Italy and Spain and spanned both the acute and convalescent phases of COVID-19. The dataset comprised deeply sampled blood TCRbeta repertoires from subjects exposed to, actively infected with, or recovered from COVID-19. The material from the prospective study consisted of cDNA or gDNA derived from T cells, B-cell-depleted T cells, or PBMCs. The repertoires were released in a freely available public database meant as a resource for research on the immune response to SARS-CoV-2. Where available, HLA class I and class II types were taken from metadata supplied by the sample provider and were not determined by assay-based typing. Samples were obtained from the ongoing ImmuneRACE study (first 160 participants) and from 1,254 subjects provided by 6 global collaborators. A de-identified subject ID, COVID-19 status, age in years and sex were almost always included in the sample metadata.

The germline V gene (reference sequence) provides CDR1 LGHDT and CDR2 YNNKEL. From cysteine to phenylalanine, the CDR3 is 13 amino acids long. The entry retains the CDR3 DNA only, 39 bases that are in frame from base 1. At the junction V is shortened by 1 base and J by 11 bases; bases outside the gene matches: 7. TCRbeta CDR3 regions were amplified from genomic DNA by means of the immunoSEQ Assay, a bias-controlled multiplex PCR. For the original study's pipeline: Within the assay, amplification of reference gene primers was used to estimate how many nucleated cells each sample contained. To quantify the absolute abundance of each unique TCRbeta CDR3 rearrangement, sequence reads were collapsed and filtered. For each sample, productive Simpson clonality was calculated as the square root of Simpson's diversity index over productive rearrangements. Not all clones reach the TCRdb copy of this immuneACCESS table, which keeps in-frame sequences only. Checked studies attribute under half of the gap to unresolved V genes and leave the rest unexplained. V and J calls and clone size are given by that table; D and trimming were obtained from the DNA. The sample has about 110,000 clones on record, approximately 88% of them singletons. The ten largest clones add up to roughly 2.5% of the sample.

What the study reported, not specific to this receptor: How much clinical and demographic metadata was included differed by source and by participant, and the metadata was provided uncurated.

Each collaborating institution followed its own protocols to collect whole blood in K2EDTA tubes. For TCRbeta analysis, collaborator samples were shipped as frozen whole blood, as isolated PBMCs, or as DNA extracted from either sample type. Concerning this clone: Its specific antigen is unknown. It has no much larger one-base neighbor in the sample; base qualities were not kept.

This TCR was recovered from a human donor in a cohort sampled during active COVID-19. The chain is made from TRBV3-1 (or the pseudogene TRBV3-2) and TRBJ1-1; 7 central nucleotides agree with TRBD1. Sequencing used peripheral blood. The CDR3 is CASSQGTGVSAFF. At the DNA level, the sequence is TGTGCCAGCAGCCAAGGTACAGGGGTGTCGGCTTTCTTT.